The 12 T cell receptor beta chains below were found in one sample sequenced in a study of beta chain features in type 1 diabetes. The authors reverse transcribed all of the isolated RNA, so sequencing captured expressed TCRB transcripts. Here immunoSEQ multiplex PCR was the method, and the copy in TCRdb shows in-frame clones only, minus some. The sample lists 350,000 to 450,000 clones; about 15% were seen once. The sequenced sample consisted of naive CD4+ T cells from blood. Every receptor here comes from a woman aged 18-29 years in good health.

There are a few counts of this clone. This rearrangement joins TRBV7-8 to TRBJ1-2, with D unresolved. Trimming removed 1 base from V and 1 base from J, with 10 bases in between. Germline loops: CDR1 SGHVS, CDR2 FQNEAQ. This CDR3 has 15 residues. The CDR3 DNA sequence: TGTGCCAGCAGCTTAGTAGTGGCGGTTAACTATGGCTACACCTTC. The encoded protein is CASSLVVAVNYGYTF.

The J gene is TRBJ1-1, the V gene TRBV29-1, with 10 bases identical to TRBD1. Germline loops: CDR1 SQVTM, CDR2 ANQGSEA. V lost 6 bases to trimming and J lost 5 bases; unmatched junction nucleotides: 18. The CDR3 loop spans 17 amino acids. The CDR3 loop is CSVDTGTGAPGGTEAFF. The CDR3 DNA reads as TGCAGCGTGGATACTGGGACAGGGGCCCCCGGAGGGACTGAAGCTTTCTTT.

This clone was counted a few times. CDR3 sequence (DNA): TGCAGCGTTCGAGAGACATTTAACACTGAAGCTTTCTTT. Its protein product is CSVRETFNTEAFF. The chain employs TRBV29-1 and TRBJ1-1; no definite D call. Germline-derived CDR1 and CDR2 are SQVTM and ANQGSEA. The CDR3 spans 13 residues. V was shortened by 5 bases and J by 2 bases, with 12 bases between the two germline ends.

This rearrangement joins TRBV7-9 to TRBJ2-5; 10 nucleotides align to TRBD1. The germline CDR1 and CDR2 sequences are SEHNR and FQNEAQ (reference sequence). V shed 5 bases and J 4 bases; nucleotides not matched to a gene: 7. This CDR3 is built from 15 residues. The CDR3 here is CASSPRDRGLETQYF. CDR3 coding DNA: TGTGCCAGCAGCCCCCGGGACAGGGGCCTAGAGACCCAGTACTTC.

This clone has just a few counts. The chain recombines TRBV28 with TRBJ2-5; TRBD1 matches at 7 bases. Per germline, CDR1 MDHEN and CDR2 SYDVKM. With V trimmed by 9 bases and J by 3 bases, 4 bases remained unmatched. The CDR3 length is 12 residues. CDR3 amino acids: CASGTVEETQYF. Written as DNA, the CDR3 is TGTGCCAGTGGGACAGTTGAAGAGACCCAGTACTTC.

This clone was detected only a few times. This rearrangement joins TRBV19 to TRBJ2-5; 14 bases map to TRBD2. The CDR3 runs 14 residues. V lost 7 bases, J lost 5 bases, and 3 bases stayed unmatched. The germline gives CDR1 LNHDA, CDR2 SQIVND (reference sequence). As DNA, the CDR3 is TGTGCCAGTAAGACTAGCGGGAGGGGTGAGACCCAGTACTTC. Its translation is CASKTSGRGETQYF.

There are a few counts of this clone. The rearrangement joins TRBV19 to TRBJ2-2; D ambiguous. Trimming shortened V by 3 bases and J by 1 base, and 6 bases separated the two germline ends. CDR3 length: 14 residues. From germline, CDR1 is LNHDA and CDR2 SQIVND (reference sequence). The CDR3 coding sequence is TGTGCCAGTAGTATTCTAGAGAACACCGGGGAGCTGTTTTTT. Its protein product is CASSILENTGELFF.

This clone was seen a handful of times. The chain joins TRBV19 to TRBJ1-2; 7 nucleotides line up with TRBD1. Looked up from germline, CDR1 is LNHDA and CDR2 is SQIVND (reference sequence). V lost 7 bases and J lost 5; bases outside the gene matches: 19. The CDR3 length is 17 residues. CDR3 sequence: CASTLITGRGGAYGYTF. In DNA form, the CDR3 reads TGTGCCAGTACCCTGATAACTGGGCGAGGGGGCGCGTATGGCTACACCTTC.

This clone showed up just a few times. The chain uses TRBV18 and TRBJ2-1; 9 bases fit TRBD2. The CDR3 is 13 residues long. Germline lookup yields CDR1 KGHSH and CDR2 LQKENI. Unmatched junction bases numbered 3, after V lost 3 bases and J lost 9 bases. CDR3 coding DNA: TGTGCCAGCTCACCTGCGGGAGGGGTTGAGCAGTTCTTC. Protein product: CASSPAGGVEQFF.

This clone has more than one count but fewer than ten. This chain's CDR3 is CSVPKHNEQFF. The CDR3 DNA reads TGCAGTGTCCCTAAACACAATGAGCAGTTCTTC. The J gene is TRBJ2-1, the V gene TRBV20-1; D is ambiguous. This CDR3 spans 11 amino acids. The V gene's germline CDR1 is DFQATT and CDR2 SNEGSKA (reference sequence). V was trimmed by 7 bases and J by 5 bases, leaving 9 bases between them.

In its sample, this clone was seen a few times. V is TRBV5-4 and J is TRBJ2-1; maybe TRBD1 (6 bases). The V end was cut by 0 bases, the J end by 9 bases, with 25 bases between. This CDR3 comprises 18 residues. The germline V gene encodes CDR1 SGHNT and CDR2 YYREEE (reference sequence). In nucleotides, the CDR3 is TGTGCCAGCAGCTTGGCCCCTGGGGGCCAAGGGGTGGAAGGTGAGCAGTTCTTC. Translation: CASSLAPGGQGVEGEQFF.

Only a few counts were recorded for this clone. In DNA, the CDR3 is TGTGCCAGTAGTAGAGATACCGGGACAGGGGAGACCCAGTACTTC. Its protein is CASSRDTGTGETQYF. The chain carries TRBV19 and TRBJ2-5; TRBD1 agrees at 9 bases. Germline lookup yields CDR1 LNHDA and CDR2 SQIVND (reference sequence). The CDR3 runs 15 residues. The V gene end was trimmed by 4 bases and the J gene end by 5 bases; junction bases not matched to a gene: 8.